Shown below are 26 T cell receptor beta chains from a single sample sequenced in a study of prognosis after radiotherapy for stage I lung cancer. Two-round multiplex PCR on genomic DNA was the method by which TCR beta CDR3 was amplified. TRBV and TRBJ genes each had their own specific primers in first-round PCR. TCRdb re-derived calls from the multiplex PCR reads in MiXCR, one entry per CDR3 protein. Found here are about 51,000 distinct CDR3 sequences, about 37% of them singletons; the top ten hold 8% to 10%. The specimen comprised PBMCs, sampled before or after stereotactic body radiation therapy (not recorded which). These receptors were taken from a donor over 45 with non-small cell lung cancer.

This chain connects TRBV27 to TRBJ2-7; D is possibly TRBD1 or TRBD2 (5 bases each). The V end lost 6 bases, the J end lost 10 bases, and 22 bases lay between the germline ends. Germline CDR1 reads MNHEY; CDR2 reads SMNVEV (reference sequence). The CDR3 covers 14 residues. This CDR3 reads CASRGEFRGGDQYF. CDR3 nucleotides: TGTGCCAGCAGGGGGGAGTTTAGAGGTGGCGATCAGTACTTC.

This clonotype was seen ten or more times. The V gene is TRBV27, the J gene TRBJ2-3; D gene unclear. Germline CDR1 reads MNHEY; CDR2 reads SMNVEV (reference sequence). This CDR3 comprises 14 residues. Trimming shortened V by 4 bases and J by 1 base, and 9 bases separated the two germline ends. The CDR3 is CASSYSRGTDTQYF. For the CDR3, the DNA is TGTGCCAGCAGTTACTCTAGGGGCACAGATACGCAGTATTTT.

Notes on this clonotype: This could be a read error, since a much larger clone is one nucleotide away. V is TRBV6-1 and J is TRBJ2-7, with unresolved D. The CDR3 runs 9 residues. Germline CDR1 MNHNS, CDR2 SASEGT. Trimming stripped 10 bases from V and 1 base from J, with 2 bases between. The DNA for the CDR3 is TGTGCCATATCCTACGAGCAGTACTTC. Protein: CAISYEQYF.

This clonotype was detected ten times or more. The chain recombines TRBV28 with TRBJ2-7; D is tentatively TRBD1 or TRBD2 (6 bases each). The CDR3 spans 14 residues. Germline CDR1 reads MDHEN; CDR2 reads SYDVKM. Trimming took 3 bases from V and 5 from J, leaving 14 bases between them. CDR3 DNA sequence: TGTGCCAGCAGTTTGGTCGGGGGCGGCCACGAGCAGTACTTC. Encoded protein: CASSLVGGGHEQYF. Drawing the rest from reference TRBV28 and TRBJ2-7, the complete variable domain is DVKVTQSSRYLVKRTGEKVFLECVQDMDHENMFWYRQDPGLGLRLIYFSYDVKMKEKGDIPEGYSVSREKKERFSLILESASTNQTSMYLCASSLVGGGHEQYFGPGTRLTVT.

Concerning this clonotype itself: A much more abundant neighbour one base away suggests this may be a read error. The rearrangement joins TRBV6-2 or TRBV6-3 to TRBJ2-3, with 9 bases matching TRBD1. The CDR3 runs 15 residues. Germline V gene lookup returns CDR1 MNHEY and CDR2 SVGEGT. The DNA for the CDR3 is TGTGCCAGCAGATCCCCGGGACAGGGAACAGATACGCATTATTTT. Amino acid sequence: CASRSPGQGTDTHYF.

This clonotype was recorded many times. In DNA form, the CDR3 reads TGCAGTGCTAACAGGATGAACACTGAAGCTTTCTTT. Its protein is CSANRMNTEAFF. V gene TRBV20-1 combines with J gene TRBJ1-1; weak D call: TRBD1 (5 bases). The V gene lost 4 bases and the J gene lost 0 bases, with 6 bases spanning the gap. The CDR3 has 12 residues. CDR1 and CDR2 (germline): DFQATT, SNEGSKA (reference sequence).

Concerning this clonotype: Given a much more abundant clone one base away, this may be a read error. The chain has TRBV6-1 and TRBJ2-5; 7 bases map to TRBD1. The germline CDR1 and CDR2 sequences are MNHNS and SASEGT. The trim removed 7 bases at V and 2 bases at J, leaving 7 bases unmatched. There are 14 residues in the CDR3. Here the CDR3 DNA reads TGTGCCAGCATTAGAACAGGGGTGCAAGAGACCCAGTACTTC. Amino acids: CASIRTGVQETQYF.

The chain links TRBV20-1 to TRBJ1-2, with 7 bases aligning to TRBD1. This CDR3 is 17 amino acids long. Germline-derived CDR1 and CDR2 are DFQATT and SNEGSKA (reference sequence). Losses at the gene ends were 0 bases for V and 0 bases for J; bases not matched to a gene: 10. For the CDR3, the DNA is TGCAGTGCTAGAGATCCTAGACAGGGAGGGGCTAACTATGGCTACACCTTC. Translated: CSARDPRQGGANYGYTF.

This clonotype was observed at least ten times. V usage is TRBV24-1 and J usage is TRBJ1-5, with unresolved D. Germline-derived CDR1 and CDR2 are KGHDR and SFDVKD. Deletions cut 7 bases from V and 7 bases from J, with 13 bases between. This CDR3 region has 13 residues. CDR3 protein: CATSAQPGQPQHF. The DNA for the CDR3 is TGTGCCACCAGCGCCCAACCCGGGCAGCCCCAGCATTTT.

The chain carries TRBV6-1 and TRBJ2-2; D not resolved. Germline values: CDR1 MNHNS, CDR2 SASEGT. The CDR3 length is 13 residues. V was clipped by 4 bases and J by 1 base, with 4 bases between them. This chain's CDR3 is CASSVWNTGELFF. CDR3 sequence (DNA): TGTGCCAGCAGTGTCTGGAACACCGGGGAGCTGTTTTTT.

In regard to this clonotype: At one of its ends the junction is not consistent with the germline gene, which may arise from a read error. This chain connects TRBV9 to TRBJ1-5; D is unresolved. The germline gives CDR1 SGDLS, CDR2 YYNGEE. This CDR3 has 14 amino acids. CDR3 amino acids: CASSVDGVGQPHHF. The CDR3 DNA is TGTGCCAGCAGCGTAGACGGTGTGGGTCAGCCCCATCATTTT.

This clonotype was seen once. A much bigger clone sits one base away, suggesting this may be a read error. V usage is TRBV6-2 or TRBV6-3 and J usage is TRBJ2-7; 9 bases match TRBD1. The V and J ends lost 8 bases and 12 bases, in that order; junction bases with no gene match: 11. Germline values: CDR1 MNHEY, CDR2 SVGEGT. The CDR3 covers 12 residues. The CDR3: CASGPGQGKTYF. CDR3 nucleotide sequence: TGTGCCAGCGGTCCGGGACAGGGCAAGACGTACTTC.

The rearrangement joins TRBV5-6 to TRBJ2-7; a weak D match, TRBD1 (5 bases). V was pared by 1 base and J by 0 bases, with 14 bases between. Germline V gene data show CDR1 as SGHDT and CDR2 as YYEEEE. CDR3 length: 16 amino acids. CDR3 in DNA: TGTGCCAGCAGCTTGATTTGGGGCGGCGGCTCCTACGAGCAGTACTTC. It yields the protein CASSLIWGGGSYEQYF.

This clonotype was counted many times. The rearrangement links TRBV7-2 to TRBJ1-1; no definite D call. The germline V gene has CDR1 SGHTA and CDR2 FQGNSA. This CDR3 has 13 residues. V was clipped by 5 bases and J by 4 bases, with 11 bases between them. CDR3 residues: CASSPRGVTEAFF. The CDR3 DNA is TGTGCCAGCAGCCCCCGTGGGGTCACTGAAGCTTTCTTT. The entire variable domain, with the rest obtained from reference TRBV7-2 and TRBJ1-1, is as follows: GAGVSQSPSNKVTEKGKDVELRCDPISGHTALYWYRQSLGQGLEFLIYFQGNSAPDKSGLPSDRFSAERTGGSVSTLTIQRTQQEDSAVYLCASSPRGVTEAFFGQGTRLTVV.

This clonotype was detected many times. The chain joins TRBV2 to TRBJ2-7; 9 bases are a match to TRBD2. Germline CDR1 and CDR2: SNHLY and FYNNEI. Trimming at V came to 5 bases and at J to 4 bases, leaving 12 bases not matched to a gene. The CDR3 has 16 amino acids. The CDR3 coding sequence is TGTGCCAGCAGTCCCGAAAAGCTACTAGCGGGTTACGAGCAGTACTTC. Amino acids: CASSPEKLLAGYEQYF.

This clonotype was counted ten times or more. V gene TRBV11-3 combines with J gene TRBJ2-1; TRBD2 aligns across 8 bases. The germline CDR1 and CDR2 sequences are SGHNT and YENEEA. Trimming removed 5 bases from V and 4 bases from J; junction bases left unmatched: 10. The CDR3 runs to 16 residues. The CDR3 is CASSPADTSGYNEQFF. The CDR3 DNA is TGTGCCAGCAGCCCTGCCGATACTAGCGGTTACAATGAGCAGTTCTTC.

With regard to this clonotype: Germline and junction disagree at one end, which may indicate a read error. V is TRBV20-1 and J is TRBJ2-5; no reliable D call. This CDR3 is 14 amino acids long. Germline loops: CDR1 DFQATT, CDR2 SNEGSKA (reference sequence). CDR3 loop: CSAPSASNQETEYF. CDR3 in DNA: TGCAGTGCGCCCTCCGCCTCGAACCAAGAGACCGAGTACTTC.

This clonotype came up many times. CDR3 region: CASTGASRTEAFF. CDR3 nucleotide sequence: TGTGCCAGCACAGGGGCCTCGCGGACTGAAGCTTTCTTT. The chain joins TRBV2 to TRBJ1-1; maybe TRBD1 (6 bases). The V and J ends lost 7 bases and 5 bases respectively, with 14 bases between them. Germline V gene sequence: CDR1 SNHLY, CDR2 FYNNEI. CDR3 length: 13 amino acids.

The V gene is TRBV5-1, the J gene TRBJ2-7, with 11 bases that match TRBD2. Germline-derived CDR1 and CDR2 are SGHRS and YFSETQ. J gave up 2 bases and V 5 bases, and 6 bases lay outside the gene matches. CDR3 length: 15 amino acids. Here the CDR3 DNA reads TGCGCCAGCAGGGGGGGACTAGCGGAAACCTACGAGCAGTACTTC. Translation gives CASRGGLAETYEQYF.

This clonotype was counted many times. The chain combines TRBV10-3 with TRBJ2-2; 11 positions agree with TRBD2. V lost 10 bases, J lost 2 bases, and 12 bases stayed unmatched. Germline V CDR1 and CDR2: ENHRY, SYGVKD. The CDR3 runs 17 residues. This CDR3 is CATSRLLAGGNTGELFF. Written as DNA, the CDR3 is TGTGCCACCTCGCGCCTTCTAGCGGGGGGTAACACCGGGGAGCTGTTTTTT.

A note on this clonotype: It may be a read error: a sequence one base away is much more abundant. The V gene is TRBV2, the J gene TRBJ1-2; D uncertain. The V gene lost 4 bases and the J gene lost 13 bases, with 10 bases spanning the gap. This CDR3 region has 10 residues. The germline V gene encodes CDR1 SNHLY and CDR2 FYNNEI. CDR3 DNA: TGTGCCAGCAGTGGCAGGTCTTTCACCTTC. It is translated as CASSGRSFTF.

This clonotype appeared many times. This chain links TRBV25-1 with TRBJ1-5, with TRBD1 matching over 9 bases. In germline, CDR1 is MGHDK, CDR2 SYGVNS. The CDR3 contains 14 residues. After removal of 3 bases from V and 6 bases from J, the junction contained 3 bases not matched to a gene. The CDR3 DNA sequence: TGTGCCAGCAGTGAGGGGACAGGGTTTCAGCCCCAGCATTTT. The encoded protein is CASSEGTGFQPQHF.

This clonotype is classed as medium-sized (0.01 to 0.1%). The chain carries TRBV11-3 and TRBJ2-2; D gene uncertain. Trimming took 1 base from V and 6 from J, leaving 9 bases between them. The CDR3 totals 14 residues. The germline V gene has CDR1 SGHNT and CDR2 YENEEA. CDR3 protein: CASSLVLGSGELFF. The CDR3 DNA reads TGTGCCAGCAGCTTAGTGTTGGGGTCCGGGGAGCTGTTTTTT.

This clonotype was found once. This clone may be a read error of a much larger clone one base away. The rearrangement joins TRBV6-1 to TRBJ1-4; D might be TRBD1 (5 bases). In germline, CDR1 is MNHNS, CDR2 SASEGT. The CDR3 contains 11 residues. CDR3 amino acids: CASLGAEKMFF. DNA for the CDR3: TGTGCCAGCCTCGGGGCCGAAAAAATGTTTTTT.

Turning to this clonotype: This could be a read error, since a much larger clone is one nucleotide away. The chain uses TRBV6-4 and TRBJ2-5; D may be TRBD1 or TRBD2 (6 bases each). Germline V gives CDR1 MRHNA, CDR2 SNTAGT. This CDR3 spans 19 amino acids. V gave up 2 bases and J gave up 5 bases, with 27 bases separating them. CDR3 in amino acids: CASSDPKLGGRPPEETQYF. CDR3 sequence (DNA): TGTGCCAGCAGTGACCCGAAGCTAGGGGGGCGGCCACCAGAGGAGACCCAGTACTTC.

Comments on this clonotype: Since a far larger clone is one base different, this is likely a read error. This rearrangement joins TRBV6-2 or TRBV6-3 to TRBJ2-7; 8 bases align to TRBD2. Germline V gene lookup returns CDR1 MNHEY and CDR2 SVGEGT. The CDR3 is made up of 15 amino acids. The CDR3 DNA reads TGTGCCAGAAGTTACTCGGCCAGCGGGAGTTACGAGCAGTACTTC. Protein: CARSYSASGSYEQYF.